The 17 T cell receptor beta chains in this list originate from one sample, sequenced in a study of cytomegalovirus exposure and HLA in healthy donors. PCR primers comprised 60 Vbeta and 13 Jbeta primers. Repertoires were generated with immunoSEQ multiplex PCR, while TCRdb's copy carries only in-frame clones and drops some. This sample carries 55,000 to 80,000 clones, around 70% of them seen once, and the ten largest clones take roughly 21%. Source material: PBMCs. Source of these receptors: a man between 35 and 55 years old in good health and CMV-seropositive.

This clone was observed a few times. J is TRBJ2-5 and V is TRBV9; the D gene is possibly TRBD2 (5 bases). From germline, CDR1 is SGDLS and CDR2 YYNGEE. Trimming left V 6 bases short and J 2 bases short, with 11 bases between. The length of the CDR3 is 13 residues. The CDR3 reads CASNPGLQETQYF. The CDR3 coding sequence is TGTGCCAGCAATCCGGGGTTGCAAGAGACCCAGTACTTC.

CDR3 sequence reads: CAWCGTGGSEQYF. CDR3 nucleotide sequence: TGTGCCTGGTGCGGGACAGGGGGCTCCGAGCAGTACTTC. This sequence joins TRBV30 and TRBJ2-7; 12 positions agree with TRBD1. CDR3 length: 13 residues. V trimming: 5 bases; J trimming: 6 bases; junction bases outside the gene matches: 5. Germline values: CDR1 GTSNPN, CDR2 SVGIG (reference sequence). The full variable domain, in which reference TRBV30 and TRBJ2-7 provide the parts outside the CDR3, is SQTIHQWPATLVQPVGSPLSLECTVEGTSNPNLYWYRQAAGRGLQLLFYSVGIGQISSEVPQNLSASRPQDRQFILSSKKLLLSDSGFYLCAWCGTGGSEQYFGPGTRLTVT.

V usage is TRBV30 and J usage is TRBJ1-2, with 9 bases aligning to TRBD1. CDR1 GTSNPN and CDR2 SVGIG come from the germline V gene (reference sequence). This CDR3 region has 13 residues. Unmatched junction bases numbered 7, after V lost 3 bases and J lost 8 bases. The CDR3 coding sequence is TGTGCCTGGAGGGGGACAGGGTACGGCGGCTACACCTTC. Translated, it gives CAWRGTGYGGYTF.

The V and J genes are TRBV12-5 and TRBJ1-2; tentative D call: TRBD1 (5 bases). Trimming removed 6 bases from V and 4 bases from J, with 9 bases in between. CDR1 and CDR2 (germline): LGHNT, FRNRAP. The CDR3 loop spans 12 amino acids. The CDR3 nucleotides read TGTGCTAGTGGCGACAGATTCTATGGCTACACCTTC. Its protein is CASGDRFYGYTF.

The rearrangement uses TRBV11-1 and TRBJ1-2, with a tentative D call TRBD1 (6 bases). The V gene's germline CDR1 is SGHAT and CDR2 FQDESV (reference sequence). The CDR3 totals 15 residues. The germline V and J ends were trimmed by 5 bases and 0 bases, with 13 bases remaining between them. The DNA of the CDR3 is TGTGCCAGCAGCCCGTGGGACAAAGCTAACTATGGCTACACCTTC. It specifies CASSPWDKANYGYTF.

The genes are TRBV6-5 and TRBJ1-3, with 7 bases lining up with TRBD1. The CDR3 has 16 amino acids. Germline loops: CDR1 MNHEY, CDR2 SVGAGI. V shed 0 bases, J shed 8 bases, and the junction held 10 bases outside the gene matches. The CDR3 nucleotides read TGTGCCAGCAGTTACTCGCGGGGGGACAGCGGGGACACCATATATTTT. Translated, it gives CASSYSRGDSGDTIYF.

V gene TRBV6-6 combines with J gene TRBJ2-5; 9 bases match TRBD2. Germline V gene lookup returns CDR1 MNHNY and CDR2 SVGAGI (reference sequence). This CDR3 has 13 amino acids. Trimming cost V 4 bases and J 11 bases; bases outside gene matches: 8. The CDR3: CASSFGLAWEQYF. CDR3 DNA: TGTGCCAGCAGTTTCGGACTAGCGTGGGAGCAGTACTTC.

The CDR3 DNA sequence: TGTGCCAGTAGCCTGGAGGGGGGGGCGACCGGGGAGCTGTTTTTT. This encodes CASSLEGGATGELFF. This sequence joins TRBV19 and TRBJ2-2, with D tentatively TRBD2 (7 bases). In germline, CDR1 is LNHDA, CDR2 SQIVND (reference sequence). The CDR3 totals 15 residues. The V end was cut by 6 bases, the J end by 5 bases, with 16 bases between.

The chain combines TRBV30 with TRBJ2-6, with 9 bases aligning to TRBD1. The germline V gene has CDR1 GTSNPN and CDR2 SVGIG (reference sequence). There are 16 residues in the CDR3. Here the CDR3 reads CATYRGQTSGANVLTF. The CDR3, as DNA: TGTGCTACTTACAGGGGGCAGACTTCTGGGGCCAACGTCCTGACTTTC.

In nucleotides, the CDR3 is TGTGCCAGCAGTGAAGCCCAACGGTTGAACACTGAAGCTTTCTTT. This encodes CASSEAQRLNTEAFF. V usage is TRBV2 and J usage is TRBJ1-1; no firm D call. The V end lost 0 bases, the J end lost 0 bases, and 8 bases lay between the germline ends. Germline CDR1 and CDR2: SNHLY and FYNNEI. The CDR3 has 15 amino acids.

V and J are TRBV14 and TRBJ2-1; 9 nucleotides align to TRBD2. Germline V CDR1 and CDR2: SGHDN, FVKESK. The CDR3 is made up of 16 amino acids. V lost 5 bases, J lost 5 bases, and 10 bases stayed unmatched. CDR3 sequence: CASSRSTGLADNEQFF. The CDR3 region has the DNA TGTGCCAGCAGCAGATCAACGGGACTAGCAGACAATGAGCAGTTCTTC.

This clone was seen just once. The chain carries TRBV19 and TRBJ2-1; TRBD1 aligns across 8 bases. The junction had 6 bases not matched to a gene; V was cut back by 5 bases and J by 3 bases. The length of the CDR3 is 15 residues. Germline-derived CDR1 and CDR2 are LNHDA and SQIVND (reference sequence). CDR3 DNA: TGTGCCAGTAGTTGGGCAGGGGGCGACTACAATGAGCAGTTCTTC. Protein sequence: CASSWAGGDYNEQFF.

This clone has just a few counts. DNA for the CDR3: TGTGCCTGGAGCCGGACAGGGGGGCAGCCCCAGCATTTT. Its translation is CAWSRTGGQPQHF. The chain combines TRBV30 with TRBJ1-5; 10 nucleotides agree with TRBD1. The CDR3 is 13 residues long. V shed 3 bases and J 7 bases; nucleotides not matched to a gene: 3. Looked up from germline, CDR1 is GTSNPN and CDR2 is SVGIG (reference sequence).

The chain has TRBV18 and TRBJ2-7, with D tentatively TRBD2 (6 bases). This CDR3 is built from 14 residues. The germline V and J ends were trimmed by 4 bases and 4 bases, with 14 bases remaining between them. The germline V gene encodes CDR1 KGHSH and CDR2 LQKENI. This CDR3 reads CASSRMRGEYEQYF. CDR3 nucleotide sequence: TGTGCCAGCTCACGTATGCGCGGGGAATACGAGCAGTACTTC.

This clone was observed a single time. V and J are TRBV7-6 and TRBJ1-5; 7 bases are a match to TRBD1. The CDR3 totals 14 residues. Germline V gives CDR1 SGHVS, CDR2 FNYEAQ. V shed 5 bases, J shed 4 bases, and the junction held 5 bases outside the gene matches. The CDR3 DNA is TGTGCCAGCAGCAACAGGGGCCCTAATCAGCCCCAGCATTTT. It specifies CASSNRGPNQPQHF.

The V gene is TRBV28, the J gene TRBJ1-5; 8 bases fit TRBD1. The V segment lost 6 bases and the J segment 3 bases; nucleotides outside the gene matches: 7. CDR3 size: 15 residues. CDR1 MDHEN and CDR2 SYDVKM come from the germline V gene. The CDR3 nucleotides are TGTGCCAGCAGGTATCCAGGGGGCCTCAATCAGCCCCAGCATTTT. Translated, it gives CASRYPGGLNQPQHF.

This clone occurred a few times. The chain employs TRBV18 and TRBJ1-1, with 8 bases aligning to TRBD1. CDR3 size: 16 residues. The J segment lost 1 base and the V segment lost 3 bases, leaving 7 bases of the junction unmatched. Germline lookup yields CDR1 KGHSH and CDR2 LQKENI. DNA of the CDR3: TGTGCCAGCTCACCTAACCGACAGGGGAGGAACACTGAAGCTTTCTTT. Its protein is CASSPNRQGRNTEAFF.